These 17 T cell receptor beta chains originate from one sample sequenced in a study of blood T cell repertoires in COVID-19. Here immunoSEQ multiplex PCR was the method, and the copy in TCRdb shows in-frame clones only, minus some. The table shows about 220,000 clones, with around 86% occurring only once. The source material was PBMCs or T cells enriched from blood (not recorded which). These receptors all stem from a woman between 40 and 50 years old with acute COVID-19.

DNA of the CDR3: TGTGCCAGCAGGGGCGGGGGGGCCCCTGAGAATGAGCAGTTCTTC. Amino acid sequence: CASRGGGAPENEQFF. J is TRBJ2-1 and V is TRBV5-6, with 9 bases that match TRBD2. The CDR3 runs 15 residues. V lost 5 bases, J lost 7 bases, and 10 bases stayed unmatched. Germline loops: CDR1 SGHDT, CDR2 YYEEEE.

CDR3 bases: TGTGCCAGCAGTCTATTAGGACGGGCGGGGACCGCCAATGAGCAGTTCTTC. This sequence encodes CASSLLGRAGTANEQFF. This chain connects TRBV27 to TRBJ2-1; tentative D call: TRBD2 (6 bases). There are 17 residues in the CDR3. Germline CDR1 and CDR2: MNHEY and SMNVEV (reference sequence). The V end was cut by 5 bases, the J end by 6 bases, with 23 bases between.

This clone was seen a single time. The chain links TRBV27 to TRBJ1-5; 7 nucleotides match TRBD1. There are 18 residues in the CDR3. V gave up 6 bases and J gave up 3 bases; unmatched junction bases: 17. The germline CDR1 and CDR2 sequences are MNHEY and SMNVEV (reference sequence). In DNA form, the CDR3 reads TGTGCCAGCAGAAGATTCAGCACGACAGGGAGAAACAATCAGCCCCAGCATTTT. Amino acids: CASRRFSTTGRNNQPQHF.

The chain is built from TRBV2 and TRBJ1-3; D unresolved. The CDR3 extends over 11 amino acids. Trimming pared 5 bases from V and 3 bases from J, leaving 2 bases between. In germline, CDR1 is SNHLY, CDR2 FYNNEI. The CDR3 spells CASSRGNTIYF. CDR3 DNA: TGTGCCAGCAGTCGTGGAAACACCATATATTTT.

The CDR3 region has the DNA TGTGCCAGTAGTATACAGGGAACCTACGAGCAGTACTTC. This gives the protein CASSIQGTYEQYF. The rearrangement joins TRBV19 to TRBJ2-7; TRBD1 might be the D (5 bases). Germline assignment: CDR1 LNHDA and CDR2 SQIVND (reference sequence). The CDR3 spans 13 residues. The V and J ends lost 2 bases and 2 bases respectively, with 7 bases between them.

The sample holds a few counts of this clone. This chain uses TRBV7-2 with TRBJ1-3, with 8 bases aligning to TRBD1. CDR3 length equals 15 residues. V was pared by 4 bases and J by 1 base, with 3 bases of the junction left unmatched. CDR1 is SGHTA, CDR2 FQGNSA, per germline. The chain's CDR3 is CASSSRGRSGNTIYF. CDR3 DNA: TGTGCCAGCAGCTCCAGGGGGCGATCTGGAAACACCATATATTTT. The full variable domain, its missing parts supplied by reference TRBV7-2 and TRBJ1-3, is GAGVSQSPSNKVTEKGKDVELRCDPISGHTALYWYRQSLGQGLEFLIYFQGNSAPDKSGLPSDRFSAERTGGSVSTLTIQRTQQEDSAVYLCASSSRGRSGNTIYFGEGSWLTVV.

The chain recombines TRBV15 with TRBJ2-1; 10 bases agree with TRBD1. Germline V gene sequence: CDR1 LNHNV, CDR2 YYDKDF (reference sequence). The CDR3 contains 18 residues. The junction had 9 bases not matched to a gene; V was cut back by 2 bases and J by 2 bases. Here the CDR3 reads CATSRPTGQGRAYNEQFF. CDR3 DNA: TGTGCCACCAGCAGACCAACGGGACAGGGGAGGGCCTACAATGAGCAGTTCTTC.

The V gene is TRBV9, the J gene TRBJ2-3; TRBD2 matches at 11 bases. The CDR3 runs to 20 residues. Germline loops: CDR1 SGDLS, CDR2 YYNGEE. V dropped 4 bases and J dropped 4; count of bases not matched to a gene: 20. The CDR3 loop reads CASSILGGSGGAGWSDTQYF. As DNA, the CDR3 is TGTGCCAGCAGCATCCTTGGTGGTAGCGGGGGGGCCGGGTGGTCAGATACGCAGTATTTT.

The rearrangement joins TRBV7-9 to TRBJ1-4, with unresolved D. This CDR3 region has 13 residues. Germline V gene data show CDR1 as SEHNR and CDR2 as FQNEAQ (reference sequence). V was shortened by 6 bases and J by 4 bases, with 9 bases between the two germline ends. This CDR3 is CASRSKSNEKLFF. The CDR3 region has the DNA TGTGCCAGCAGGAGCAAAAGTAATGAAAAACTGTTTTTT.

The chain couples TRBV5-5 to TRBJ1-1; a possible D gene is TRBD1 (5 bases). This CDR3 comprises 15 residues. V was clipped by 0 bases and J by 4 bases, with 13 bases between them. The V gene's germline CDR1 is SGHKS and CDR2 YYEKEE (reference sequence). CDR3 residues: CASSLVGGRGTEAFF. Here the CDR3 DNA reads TGTGCCAGCAGCTTGGTCGGGGGACGCGGCACTGAAGCTTTCTTT. The complete variable domain, with remaining parts taken from reference TRBV5-5 and TRBJ1-1, reads DAGVTQSPTHLIKTRGQQVTLRCSPISGHKSVSWYQQVLGQGPQFIFQYYEKEERGRGNFPDRFSARQFPNYSSELNVNALLLGDSALYLCASSLVGGRGTEAFFGQGTRLTVV.

The chain uses TRBV6-5 and TRBJ2-2; 7 bases fit TRBD1. Trimming at V came to 6 bases and at J to 1 base, leaving 2 bases not matched to a gene. The CDR3 consists of 14 residues. CDR1 is MNHEY and CDR2 is SVGAGI in the germline V gene. This chain's CDR3 is CASSRDRNTGELFF. The CDR3 coding sequence is TGTGCCAGCAGCCGGGACAGGAACACCGGGGAGCTGTTTTTT.

J is TRBJ1-4 and V is TRBV27, with 9 bases identical to TRBD1. V was clipped by 6 bases and J by 8 bases; unmatched bases: 16. There are 17 residues in the CDR3. Germline CDR1 and CDR2: MNHEY and SMNVEV (reference sequence). DNA for the CDR3: TGTGCCAGCAGCCGGACAGGGGCGAGCCGAGCTTGGGAAAAACTGTTTTTT. It translates to CASSRTGASRAWEKLFF.

The chain uses TRBV11-2 and TRBJ2-3; TRBD2 matches 12 bases. The V gene's germline CDR1 is SGHAT and CDR2 FQNNGV. V shed 1 base and J 1 base; nucleotides not matched to a gene: 3. This CDR3 is 17 amino acids long. CDR3 region: CASSLGLAGGRTDTQYF. CDR3 nucleotides: TGTGCCAGCAGCTTAGGGCTAGCGGGGGGGCGCACAGATACGCAGTATTTT.

This clone has a handful of counts. V and J are TRBV5-6 and TRBJ2-7; TRBD1 is a possible D gene (6 bases). CDR1 and CDR2 (germline): SGHDT, YYEEEE. The CDR3 loop spans 14 amino acids. Trimming took off 2 bases at V and 1 base at J, with 10 bases between the two ends. In DNA form, the CDR3 reads TGTGCCAGCAGCTTTCACAGGGTTTCCTACGAGCAGTACGTC. It codes for CASSFHRVSYEQYV.

The chain links TRBV5-1 to TRBJ1-2; TRBD1 matches at 7 bases. The CDR3 extends over 17 amino acids. Germline loops: CDR1 SGHRS, CDR2 YFSETQ. Trimming removed 4 bases from V and 0 bases from J; junction bases left unmatched: 12. In DNA, the CDR3 is TGCGCCAGCAGCCCTAGGTGGGACAGTTTATCTAACTATGGCTACACCTTC. This codes for CASSPRWDSLSNYGYTF.

V and J are TRBV12-3 or TRBV12-4 and TRBJ1-2, with D uncertain. Trimming left V 6 bases short and J 4 bases short, with 9 bases between. The CDR3 spans 12 residues. The CDR3 nucleotides read TGTGCCAGCAGAGAATCGGGCTATGGCTACACCTTC. It yields the protein CASRESGYGYTF.

V and J are TRBV27 and TRBJ2-3; 7 bases fit TRBD2. The germline CDR1 and CDR2 sequences are MNHEY and SMNVEV (reference sequence). V dropped 4 bases and J dropped 1; count of bases not matched to a gene: 8. This CDR3 region has 16 residues. The DNA for the CDR3 is TGTGCCAGCAGTTCCTGGAGCGGGGCCGGCACAGATACGCAGTATTTT. Translated, it gives CASSSWSGAGTDTQYF.